Each of the 17 T cell receptor beta chains below was sequenced from the same sample in a study of T cells in women clearing cervical HPV infection. Produced via immunoSEQ multiplex PCR; TCRdb's table is partial and in-frame only. The sample holds around 30,000 clones. The sample comprised blood buffy coat. The receptors were gathered from a woman aged 18 to 69 with a cervical HPV16 infection that either progressed to CIN3+ or cleared (not recorded which).

Of note for this clone: The sequence runs out 3 residues before the end of the CDR3; the remainder is reconstructed from the germline J gene. The chain employs TRBV3-1 (or the pseudogene TRBV3-2) and TRBJ2-1, with D possibly TRBD1 on 5 matching bases. In germline, CDR1 is LGHDT, CDR2 YNNKEL (reference sequence). The CDR3 has 16 amino acids. With 5 bases removed from V and 5 bases from J, the gap between germline ends came to 19 bases. The CDR3 loop reads CASSFLSLGQHNEQFF. The part of the CDR3 DNA that was read is TGTGCCAGCAGCTTCTTAAGCTTGGGGCAGCACAATGAG.

Of note for this clone: The read halts 3 residues ahead of the CDR3 end, with the missing end drawn from the germline J gene. The genes are TRBV5-1 and TRBJ1-6; 9 nucleotides line up with TRBD1. From germline, CDR1 is SGHRS and CDR2 YFSETQ. The CDR3 runs 16 residues. Trimming removed 3 bases from V and 7 bases from J; junction bases left unmatched: 8. CDR3 DNA (partial): TGCGCCAGCAGCTCTAGCGGGACAGGGTTGAATTCACCC. It codes for CASSSSGTGLNSP. The whole CDR3 region reads CASSSSGTGLNSPLHF.

Notes on this clone: The read finishes 3 residues shy of the CDR3 end, and the germline J gene is used to complete it. The gene calls are TRBV7-2 and TRBJ2-5; D perhaps matches TRBD2 (6 bases). The length of the CDR3 is 13 residues. V was shortened by 3 bases and J by 5 bases, with 10 bases between the two germline ends. The germline gives CDR1 SGHTA, CDR2 FQGNSA. The CDR3 DNA, read in part, is TGTGCCAGCAGCTTTTCTGGGGGGGAGACC. Amino acid sequence: CASSFSGGET. In full, the CDR3 reads CASSFSGGETQYF.

Comments on this clone: The DNA ends 3 residues before the CDR3 does, and the rest of the CDR3 is filled in from the germline J gene. This chain joins TRBV4-1 and TRBJ2-4; possibly TRBD1 for D (5 bases). CDR3 length: 16 amino acids. The germline gives CDR1 MGHRA, CDR2 YSYEKL. Trimming stripped 3 bases from V and 1 base from J, with 13 bases between. This CDR3 is CASSQEMRQAKNIQYF. CDR3 bases read: TGCGCCAGCAGCCAGGAAATGAGACAGGCCAAAAACATT.

A word on this clone: The read terminates 3 residues before the CDR3 end, so the remaining end is supplied by the germline J gene. V gene TRBV2 combines with J gene TRBJ2-5; 9 nucleotides agree with TRBD2. Germline trimming cut 4 bases from V and 5 bases from J; bases unmatched to any gene: 11. Germline V gene sequence: CDR1 SNHLY, CDR2 FYNNEI. The CDR3 length is 16 residues. The DNA read from the CDR3 is TGTGCCAGCAGTGGCGAGCGCGGGGGGGCGTTGGAGACC. Translated: CASSGERGGALET. In full, the CDR3 is CASSGERGGALETQYF.

On this clone: The DNA ends 3 residues before the CDR3 does, and the rest of the CDR3 is filled in from the germline J gene. V is TRBV19 and J is TRBJ1-1; 8 positions agree with TRBD1. The ends lost 4 bases at V and 7 bases at J; junction bases unmatched: 8. Germline CDR1 reads LNHDA; CDR2 reads SQIVND (reference sequence). This CDR3 has 14 residues. CDR3 DNA, as far as it was read: TGTGCCAGTAGTACCGCGGACAGGGTGATTGAA. Protein sequence: CASSTADRVIE. The complete CDR3 reads CASSTADRVIEAFF.

Comments on this clone: The CDR3 extends 3 residues past the end of the read, so its final part is completed from the germline J gene. J is TRBJ2-1 and V is TRBV7-6, with TRBD1 matching over 9 bases. V was pared by 5 bases and J by 6 bases, with 14 bases of the junction left unmatched. The CDR3 totals 17 residues. Germline V gene data show CDR1 as SGHVS and CDR2 as FNYEAQ. CDR3: CASSQSTRDRVSNEQFF. Incomplete CDR3 DNA: TGTGCCAGCAGCCAATCTACCCGGGACAGGGTTAGCAATGAG.

A word on this clone: The read halts 3 residues ahead of the CDR3 end, with the missing end drawn from the germline J gene. This chain joins TRBV20-1 and TRBJ1-4, with 8 bases lining up with TRBD1. Germline CDR1 DFQATT, CDR2 SNEGSKA (reference sequence). This CDR3 is built from 17 residues. The CDR3 sequence is CSARQDRASFNNSPLFF. The part of the CDR3 DNA that was read is TGCAGTGCTAGGCAGGACAGGGCGTCTTTCAATAATTCACCA.

With regard to this clone: The read falls 3 residues short of the CDR3 end, and the missing part is taken from the germline J gene. The V and J genes are TRBV5-5 and TRBJ1-5, with D unresolved. Deletions cut 4 bases from V and 5 bases from J, with 16 bases between. This CDR3 contains 15 residues. Germline lookup yields CDR1 SGHKS and CDR2 YYEKEE (reference sequence). Partial CDR3 DNA: TGTGCCAGCAGCCTCGGTGGGCCAAAATATCAGCCC. Protein product: CASSLGGPKYQP. From start to end, the CDR3 is CASSLGGPKYQPQHF.

As to this clone: The read terminates 3 residues ahead of where the CDR3 ends, so the germline J gene completes it. V and J are TRBV20-1 and TRBJ2-6; 10 bases fit TRBD1. This CDR3 has 16 residues. In germline, CDR1 is DFQATT, CDR2 SNEGSKA (reference sequence). J was trimmed by 4 bases and V by 6 bases; bases with no gene match: 9. The DNA read from the CDR3 is TGCAGTGCCTCGACAGGGGGCAGTTCCGGGGCCAACGTC. Amino acids: CSASTGGSSGANV. The full CDR3 protein is CSASTGGSSGANVLTF.

Concerning this clone itself: The read ends 3 residues shy of where the CDR3 ends; the end is completed using the germline J gene. The chain combines TRBV19 with TRBJ1-2; unclear D gene. Germline-derived CDR1 and CDR2 are LNHDA and SQIVND (reference sequence). The CDR3 loop spans 16 amino acids. CDR3 DNA, as far as it was read: TGTGCCAGTAGTACCCGCGTCGCGGGAGGCCTCGATACC. It specifies CASSTRVAGGLDT. Given in full, the CDR3 is CASSTRVAGGLDTYTF.

About this clone: The read ends 3 residues shy of where the CDR3 ends; the end is completed using the germline J gene. V and J are TRBV19 and TRBJ1-5, with 9 bases aligning to TRBD1. Looked up from germline, CDR1 is LNHDA and CDR2 is SQIVND (reference sequence). The length of the CDR3 is 13 residues. Germline trimming cut 4 bases from V and 7 bases from J; bases unmatched to any gene: 2. The CDR3 is CASSNTGGQPQHF. Incomplete CDR3 DNA: TGTGCCAGTAGTAACACAGGGGGCCAGCCC.

Worth noting for this clone: From the germline J gene comes the end of the CDR3, since the read stops 3 residues before it. The rearrangement links TRBV5-1 to TRBJ2-7; 7 positions match TRBD1. From germline, CDR1 is SGHRS and CDR2 YFSETQ. The length of the CDR3 is 13 residues. Unmatched junction bases numbered 2, after V lost 5 bases and J lost 0 bases. The part of the CDR3 DNA that was read is TGCGCCAGCAGACAGGGGAGCTCCTACGAG. It yields the protein CASRQGSSYE. The whole CDR3 region reads CASRQGSSYEQYF.

Turning to this clone: The read halts 3 residues ahead of the CDR3 end, with the missing end drawn from the germline J gene. The chain recombines TRBV2 with TRBJ1-5, with 7 bases matching TRBD1. V lost 4 bases and J lost 3; bases outside the gene matches: 3. This CDR3 has 14 amino acids. CDR1 SNHLY and CDR2 FYNNEI come from the germline V gene. The CDR3 protein is CASSGTGLNQPQHF. CDR3 bases read: TGTGCCAGCAGTGGGACAGGACTCAATCAGCCC. Full variable domain (remainder filled in from reference TRBV2 and TRBJ1-5): EPEVTQTPSHQVTQMGQEVILRCVPISNHLYFYWYRQILGQKVEFLVSFYNNEISEKSEIFDDQFSVERPDGSNFTLKIRSTKLEDSAMYFCASSGTGLNQPQHFGDGTRLSIL.

With regard to this clone: The read terminates 3 residues before the CDR3 end, so the remaining end is supplied by the germline J gene. The rearrangement joins TRBV11-2 to TRBJ2-1; perhaps D is TRBD1 or TRBD2 (5 bases each). The V gene lost 3 bases and the J gene lost 0 bases, with 9 bases spanning the gap. Germline CDR1 SGHAT, CDR2 FQNNGV. The CDR3 length is 15 residues. The sequenced part of the CDR3 DNA is TGTGCCAGCAGCTTCAAGGGGAGCTCCTACAATGAG. It encodes CASSFKGSSYNE. The entire CDR3 reads CASSFKGSSYNEQFF.

Worth noting for this clone: Sequencing ends 3 residues short of the CDR3 end; the germline J gene provides the rest. The chain employs TRBV5-1 and TRBJ1-1, with a tentative D call TRBD1 (5 bases). V was clipped by 5 bases and J by 1 base, with 9 bases between them. The germline V gene has CDR1 SGHRS and CDR2 YFSETQ. This CDR3 spans 13 amino acids. The part of the CDR3 DNA that was read is TGCGCCAGCAGGCACGGACAGAACACTGAA. Protein product: CASRHGQNTE. The entire CDR3 reads CASRHGQNTEAFF.

About this clone itself: The read is 3 residues too short to cover the CDR3 end, so that end is filled in from the germline J gene. The J gene is TRBJ2-3, the V gene TRBV19; D remains unclear. V was trimmed by 1 base and J by 3 bases, leaving 14 bases between them. The CDR3 has 16 amino acids. Germline CDR1 LNHDA, CDR2 SQIVND (reference sequence). The sequenced CDR3 bases are TGTGCCAGTAGTATAGGCCCGGGTGGGTGGACAGATACG. It codes for CASSIGPGGWTDT. The entire CDR3 protein reads CASSIGPGGWTDTQYF.